The T cell receptor (beta chain) described here comes from a study of radiation and T cells in renal cell carcinoma. The method was immunoSEQ multiplex PCR; TCRdb's version includes in-frame clones alone and lacks a portion of them. This table has some 130,000 clones, approximately 90% appearing once. Time point given: blood 2 weeks post-SBRT. The sample's treatment: 15 Gy SBRT to primary tumor, nephrectomy 4 weeks later. Blood was sampled at baseline, 2 weeks and 4 weeks after SBRT. The tumor was a clear cell renal cell carcinoma. Germline V CDR1 and CDR2: SGHRS, YFSETQ. V dropped 2 bases and J dropped 4; count of bases not matched to a gene: 10. This CDR3 comprises 16 residues.

The clonotype was recovered from a woman in her seventies with renal cell carcinoma. The specimen was blood, collected from a patient whose treatment included radiotherapy and nephrectomy. The chain recombines TRBV5-1 with TRBJ2-3; 7 bases align to TRBD2. The CDR3 DNA reads as TGCGCCAGCAGCTTAACTACTAGCGTGCGGGCAGATACGCAGTATTTT. Protein: CASSLTTSVRADTQYF.